This TCR beta chain was sequenced during a study of blood T cell repertoires in COVID-19. For the study at large: The United States, Italy and Spain were the sources of the acute and convalescent COVID-19 samples. From T cells, B-cell-depleted T cells, or PBMCs came the material, which was cDNA or gDNA.

Trimming cost V 3 bases and J 5 bases, with 4 bases left between them. Per germline, CDR1 SQVTM and CDR2 ANQGSEA. This CDR3 region has 10 residues. The authors' processing: From reference gene primer amplification, estimates of nucleated cell counts were derived. TCRdb keeps only in-frame clones here, not all; method: immunoSEQ multiplex PCR. V and J calls and clone size come straight from that table; D and trimming were deduced from the DNA. The repertoire holds tens of thousands of clones, with 85% to 90% as singletons. Sequencing was carried out using peripheral blood. This receptor was identified in a man older than 75 with acute or convalescent COVID-19. V and J are TRBV29-1 and TRBJ2-5; no clear D. The CDR3 protein is CSVEYETQYF. CDR3 DNA sequence: TGCAGCGTTGAGTATGAGACCCAGTACTTC.